This T cell receptor beta chain was sequenced for a study of cytomegalovirus exposure and HLA in healthy donors. PCR involved 60 Vbeta and 13 Jbeta primers. Using immunoSEQ multiplex PCR, the repertoire was profiled, and TCRdb retains in-frame clones only, with some absent. The sample records about 82,000 clones, 65% to 85% being singletons. V lost 7 bases and J 4 bases, leaving 17 bases between the germline ends. Germline CDR1 and CDR2: SGHRS and YFSETQ. The CDR3 is 14 amino acids. The rearrangement links TRBV5-1 to TRBJ1-2; D is perhaps TRBD1 (5 bases). Sequencing was done on a sample of PBMCs. This clonotype originated in a man aged 45-60 years in good health and CMV-seronegative. For the CDR3, the DNA is TGCGCCAGCTGGGGGGAGTCGAGGGCCTATGGCTACACCTTC. This sequence encodes CASWGESRAYGYTF.